One TCR beta chain is described in this entry. Antigen unknown. This specimen comes from a study of cytomegalovirus exposure and HLA in healthy donors. The PCR had 60 Vbeta and 13 Jbeta primers. Libraries were prepared by immunoSEQ multiplex PCR; TCRdb keeps only in-frame clonotypes and omits some of them. The data show 150,000 or so clones, around two thirds seen once. In germline, CDR1 is MRHNA, CDR2 SNTAGT. The CDR3 runs to 14 residues. V lost 5 bases to trimming and J lost 6 bases; unmatched junction nucleotides: 3. Study-wide results and caveats: Reports credit the classifier with highly specific, highly sensitive diagnosis of cytomegalovirus status. Reports indicate that TCR beta sequences accurately predicted the HLA-A and HLA-B alleles of most subjects. The investigators catalogued 150 to 200 TCR beta chains as cytomegalovirus-associated. It was taken for granted in presence/absence analyses that sequencing depth across donors was roughly uniform.

The receptor's source is a woman under 30 in good health and CMV-seronegative. Sequences were obtained from PBMCs. The rearrangement joins TRBV6-4 to TRBJ2-1; 11 bases are a match to TRBD1. CDR3 DNA: TGTGCCAGCAGTTCCGGGACAGGGGGCAATGAGCAGTTCTTC. This gives the protein CASSSGTGGNEQFF.